These 17 T cell receptor beta chains originate from one sample sequenced in a study of blood T cell repertoires in COVID-19. Libraries were prepared by immunoSEQ multiplex PCR; TCRdb keeps only in-frame clonotypes and omits some of them. The data show about 98,000 clones, more than 65% seen once. The sequenced sample was peripheral blood. The origin of the receptors is a woman of 80 years or more with acute or convalescent COVID-19.

This rearrangement joins TRBV27 to TRBJ1-1; 12 bases line up with TRBD1. V lost 1 base and J lost 1; bases outside the gene matches: 4. Germline loops: CDR1 MNHEY, CDR2 SMNVEV (reference sequence). The CDR3 covers 17 residues. Here the CDR3 DNA reads TGTGCCAGCAGTTTATGGGGACAGGGGGCCAGGAACACTGAAGCTTTCTTT. As protein: CASSLWGQGARNTEAFF.

V gene TRBV6-2 or TRBV6-3 combines with J gene TRBJ2-5; 14 bases agree with TRBD2. Germline CDR1 MNHEY, CDR2 SVGEGT. Trimming removed 7 bases from V and 1 base from J; junction bases left unmatched: 5. The CDR3 totals 16 residues. The CDR3 nucleotides are TGTGCCAGCACCCCCGGGACTAGCGGGGGCCAAGAGACCCAGTACTTC. Its translation is CASTPGTSGGQETQYF.

V usage is TRBV5-6 and J usage is TRBJ2-1; 9 nucleotides align to TRBD2. V shed 2 bases and J 4 bases; nucleotides not matched to a gene: 4. This CDR3 contains 15 residues. CDR1 and CDR2 from the germline V gene are SGHDT and YYEEEE. Here the CDR3 DNA reads TGTGCCAGCAGCTTAGGACTAGCGACTTACAATGAGCAGTTCTTC. It yields the protein CASSLGLATYNEQFF.

This clone has only a few counts. At one of its ends the junction is not consistent with the germline gene, which may arise from a read error. V is TRBV5-4 and J is TRBJ2-2; no clear D gene. Germline values: CDR1 SGHNT, CDR2 YYREEE (reference sequence). This CDR3 is 14 amino acids long. CDR3 amino acids: CASKTSPNTGELFF. In nucleotides, the CDR3 is TGTGCAAGCAAGACATCTCCGAACACCGGGGAGCTGTTTTTT.

This clone was counted only a few times. J is TRBJ1-5 and V is TRBV6-2 or TRBV6-3; tentative D call: TRBD1 (6 bases). This CDR3 contains 16 residues. The germline V and J ends were trimmed by 5 bases and 4 bases, with 18 bases remaining between them. Germline CDR1 is MNHEY and CDR2 is SVGEGT. CDR3 in DNA: TGTGCCAGCAGTGATAGTCGAGGACAGACTAATCAGCCCCAGCATTTT. Translation: CASSDSRGQTNQPQHF.

The chain is built from TRBV5-1 and TRBJ2-3, with D possibly matching TRBD2 (6 bases). CDR3 length: 16 amino acids. Germline CDR1 and CDR2: SGHRS and YFSETQ. V lost 4 bases and J lost 1, with 16 bases in between. This CDR3 reads CASSIQGGYGTDTQYF. For the CDR3, the DNA is TGCGCCAGCAGCATCCAAGGAGGGTACGGCACAGATACGCAGTATTTT.

The chain joins TRBV5-5 to TRBJ2-7; TRBD2 might be the D (5 bases). The CDR3 sequence is 16 residues long. Looked up from germline, CDR1 is SGHKS and CDR2 is YYEKEE (reference sequence). V was pared by 2 bases and J by 0 bases, with 15 bases between. The CDR3 sequence is CASSFPAGTSSYEQYF. CDR3 nucleotides: TGTGCCAGCAGCTTCCCGGCGGGCACGAGCTCCTACGAGCAGTACTTC.

This chain links TRBV2 with TRBJ1-2, with 8 bases that match TRBD1. After removal of 6 bases from V and 8 bases from J, the junction contained 8 bases not matched to a gene. CDR3 length equals 13 residues. CDR1 is SNHLY and CDR2 is FYNNEI in the germline V gene. The CDR3 sequence is CASRSGQGYGYTF. The CDR3 region has the DNA TGTGCCAGCAGGAGCGGACAGGGATACGGCTACACCTTC.

This chain uses TRBV19 with TRBJ1-1; tentative D call: TRBD1 (6 bases). This CDR3 has 14 residues. With 4 bases removed from V and 0 bases from J, the gap between germline ends came to 9 bases. Germline lookup yields CDR1 LNHDA and CDR2 SQIVND (reference sequence). The chain's CDR3 is CASSTGGLNTEAFF. The CDR3 coding sequence is TGTGCCAGTAGTACCGGGGGGCTGAACACTGAAGCTTTCTTT.

CDR3 sequence (DNA): TGTGCCAGCAGTGAACAAGTAGGAGCAGCCTACAATGAGCAGTTCTTC. This encodes CASSEQVGAAYNEQFF. V gene TRBV25-1 combines with J gene TRBJ2-1; D is undetermined. This CDR3 region has 16 residues. The V gene's germline CDR1 is MGHDK and CDR2 SYGVNS. V lost 2 bases and J 2 bases, leaving 13 bases between the germline ends.

The rearrangement uses TRBV6-2 or TRBV6-3 and TRBJ2-5, with no clear D. Germline V gives CDR1 MNHEY, CDR2 SVGEGT. This CDR3 contains 17 residues. The V end lost 5 bases, the J end lost 5 bases, and 24 bases lay between the germline ends. CDR3 coding DNA: TGTGCCAGCAGTACTACAAGTCGCGGCCCAAGGTGGGAGACCCAGTACTTC. Translated, it gives CASSTTSRGPRWETQYF.

J is TRBJ1-1 and V is TRBV18; D remains ambiguous. Germline assignment: CDR1 KGHSH and CDR2 LQKENI. Trimming shortened V by 0 bases and J by 3 bases, and 8 bases separated the two germline ends. The CDR3 runs to 14 residues. DNA of the CDR3: TGTGCCAGCTCACCACCGTCGGTACACACTGAAGCTTTCTTT. Residues: CASSPPSVHTEAFF.

This sequence joins TRBV2 and TRBJ1-2, with TRBD1 matching over 8 bases. Germline trimming cut 5 bases from V and 4 bases from J; bases unmatched to any gene: 6. CDR3 size: 14 residues. Per germline, CDR1 SNHLY and CDR2 FYNNEI. Here the CDR3 DNA reads TGTGCCAGCAGTACACAGGGGGGGTCCTATGGCTACACCTTC. Translation gives CASSTQGGSYGYTF.

The rearrangement uses TRBV28 and TRBJ2-5, with D tentatively TRBD2 (7 bases). Germline assignment: CDR1 MDHEN and CDR2 SYDVKM. CDR3 length: 15 amino acids. The V and J ends lost 3 bases and 4 bases respectively, with 15 bases between them. The CDR3 nucleotides read TGTGCCAGCAGTTTGGGAGGGGGGGTAGGAGAGACCCAGTACTTC. As protein: CASSLGGGVGETQYF.

The genes are TRBV5-4 and TRBJ2-6, with no clear D. Germline V gene sequence: CDR1 SGHNT, CDR2 YYREEE (reference sequence). Deletions cut 0 bases from V and 0 bases from J, with 7 bases between. The CDR3 loop spans 16 amino acids. The CDR3 protein is CASSLGPYSGANVLTF. The CDR3 bases are TGTGCCAGCAGCTTGGGGCCTTACTCTGGGGCCAACGTCCTGACTTTC.

This chain connects TRBV11-2 to TRBJ2-2; 9 nucleotides line up with TRBD2. V shed 3 bases and J 5 bases; nucleotides not matched to a gene: 4. The germline V gene has CDR1 SGHAT and CDR2 FQNNGV. The CDR3 is made up of 15 amino acids. CDR3 bases: TGTGCCAGCAGCTTTAGCGGGGGAGGGACCGGGGAGCTGTTTTTT. Its protein is CASSFSGGGTGELFF.

V usage is TRBV5-8 and J usage is TRBJ1-6; TRBD1 is a possible D gene (6 bases). Germline V CDR1 and CDR2: SGHTS, YDEGEE. The V end was cut by 4 bases, the J end by 12 bases, with 20 bases between. The CDR3 spans 15 residues. The CDR3 DNA is TGTGCCAGCAGCCCCTACACAGGGAATAGTCGACCCCTCCACTTT. Translation: CASSPYTGNSRPLHF. The variable domain in full, with the rest retrieved from reference TRBV5-8 and TRBJ1-6, is EAGVTQSPTHLIKTRGQQATLRCSPISGHTSVYWYQQALGLGLQFLLWYDEGEERNRGNFPPRFSGRQFPNYSSELNVNALELEDSALYLCASSPYTGNSRPLHFGNGTRLTVT.